The next 30 T cell receptor beta chains were all read from a single sample in a study of cytomegalovirus exposure and HLA in healthy donors. The repertoire was sequenced with immunoSEQ multiplex PCR; TCRdb's copy has only in-frame clones and lacks some. The profile shows fewer than 250,000 clones, around 80% of them singletons. Input material: PBMCs. The origin of the receptors is a woman in her twenties or thirties in good health and CMV-seropositive.

The chain uses TRBV7-2 and TRBJ1-2; possible D gene TRBD1, 5 bases. Germline values: CDR1 SGHTA, CDR2 FQGNSA. This CDR3 spans 13 amino acids. The ends were cut back, 3 bases at V and 8 bases at J, with 13 bases in the middle. The CDR3 protein is CASSFQGENGYTF. In nucleotides, the CDR3 is TGTGCCAGCAGCTTCCAGGGAGAGAACGGCTACACCTTC.

J is TRBJ2-1 and V is TRBV28; the D is unclear. V was cut by 3 bases and J by 5 bases, with 5 bases left in between. The CDR3 runs 12 residues. CDR1 and CDR2 from the germline V gene are MDHEN and SYDVKM. The CDR3 DNA reads as TGTGCCAGCAGTTTGGGCGACAATGAGCAGTTCTTC. Translating gives CASSLGDNEQFF.

V and J are TRBV27 and TRBJ2-1, with 7 bases matching TRBD2. This CDR3 contains 14 residues. Germline lookup yields CDR1 MNHEY and CDR2 SMNVEV (reference sequence). Trimming removed 5 bases from V and 3 bases from J; junction bases left unmatched: 4. The CDR3 nucleotides read TGTGCCAGCAGTCTCGCGGGGGACTACAATGAGCAGTTCTTC. Residues: CASSLAGDYNEQFF.

V gene TRBV9 combines with J gene TRBJ1-3; a possible D gene is TRBD1 (5 bases). Germline assignment: CDR1 SGDLS and CDR2 YYNGEE. Trimming took 4 bases from V and 3 from J, leaving 17 bases between them. This CDR3 contains 16 residues. The CDR3 sequence is CASSFGAGAGGNTIYF. CDR3 nucleotides: TGTGCCAGCAGCTTTGGGGCCGGGGCAGGTGGAAACACCATATATTTT.

The chain couples TRBV19 to TRBJ2-7; D ambiguous. The CDR3 runs to 15 residues. Germline CDR1 reads LNHDA; CDR2 reads SQIVND (reference sequence). The V and J ends lost 1 base and 2 bases respectively, with 12 bases between them. This CDR3 reads CASSIVFGPAYEQYF. CDR3 in DNA: TGTGCCAGTAGTATAGTTTTTGGGCCAGCCTACGAGCAGTACTTC.

The chain recombines TRBV28 with TRBJ1-2; D not certain. The CDR3 is made up of 13 amino acids. Per germline, CDR1 MDHEN and CDR2 SYDVKM. V was clipped by 7 bases and J by 4 bases, with 13 bases between them. The CDR3: CASKYPSVYGYTF. For the CDR3, the DNA is TGTGCCAGCAAGTACCCCTCAGTCTATGGCTACACCTTC.

V usage is TRBV13 and J usage is TRBJ2-7; maybe TRBD1 (6 bases). The CDR3 length is 15 residues. Germline values: CDR1 PRHDT, CDR2 FYEKMQ (reference sequence). Trimming took 6 bases from V and 4 from J, leaving 19 bases between them. The CDR3 sequence is CASRRKDSWGYEQYF. The CDR3 DNA is TGTGCCAGCAGACGAAAGGACAGTTGGGGATACGAGCAGTACTTC.

The V and J genes are TRBV18 and TRBJ1-3; perhaps TRBD1 as D (6 bases). The CDR3 totals 17 residues. CDR1 KGHSH and CDR2 LQKENI come from the germline V gene. Trimming stripped 3 bases from V and 1 base from J, with 16 bases between. The CDR3 sequence is CASSPFETGPSGNTIYF. The CDR3 nucleotides are TGTGCCAGCTCACCGTTCGAGACAGGTCCATCTGGAAACACCATATATTTT.

The sample holds a few counts of this clone. The genes are TRBV7-9 and TRBJ2-3; 14 nucleotides agree with TRBD2. Losses at the gene ends were 5 bases for V and 4 bases for J; bases not matched to a gene: 8. Germline V lookup: CDR1 SEHNR, CDR2 FQNEAQ (reference sequence). There are 17 residues in the CDR3. For the CDR3, the DNA is TGTGCCAGCAGCCCCAGACTAGCGGGAGGGATCGCAGATACGCAGTATTTT. Protein sequence: CASSPRLAGGIADTQYF.

The chain uses TRBV7-2 and TRBJ2-7; D ambiguous. The CDR3 has 14 amino acids. The V and J ends lost 4 bases and 2 bases respectively, with 12 bases between them. Germline values: CDR1 SGHTA, CDR2 FQGNSA. CDR3 amino acids: CASSSVVGTYEQYF. In nucleotides, the CDR3 is TGTGCCAGCAGCTCCGTTGTCGGCACCTACGAGCAGTACTTC. The whole variable domain, remainder taken from reference TRBV7-2 and TRBJ2-7, is GAGVSQSPSNKVTEKGKDVELRCDPISGHTALYWYRQSLGQGLEFLIYFQGNSAPDKSGLPSDRFSAERTGGSVSTLTIQRTQQEDSAVYLCASSSVVGTYEQYFGPGTRLTVT.

This clone was seen a few times. V and J are TRBV4-3 and TRBJ2-6, with unresolved D. Per the germline V gene, CDR1 is LGHNA and CDR2 is YSLEER. CDR3 length: 16 amino acids. Trimming cost V 0 bases and J 0 bases, with 6 bases left between them. The CDR3 bases are TGCGCCAGCAGCCAAGATATCCTCTCTGGGGCCAACGTCCTGACTTTC. Translation: CASSQDILSGANVLTF.

This sequence joins TRBV29-1 and TRBJ1-2, with D maybe TRBD1 (6 bases). V was clipped by 5 bases and J by 3 bases, with 16 bases between them. The CDR3 runs 14 residues. Germline assignment: CDR1 SQVTM and CDR2 ANQGSEA. CDR3 nucleotides: TGCAGCGTTTTGGGGCGGGGGGCGGACTATGGCTACACCTTC. Its protein is CSVLGRGADYGYTF.

The chain is built from TRBV5-1 and TRBJ1-4; D unclear. CDR1 and CDR2 (germline): SGHRS, YFSETQ. The CDR3 covers 15 residues. Trimming stripped 4 bases from V and 0 bases from J, with 10 bases between. CDR3 amino acids: CASSPEPATNEKLFF. CDR3 DNA sequence: TGCGCCAGCAGCCCGGAACCCGCAACTAATGAAAAACTGTTTTTT.

The chain uses TRBV28 and TRBJ1-1, with D possibly matching TRBD1 (5 bases). The V end was cut by 1 base, the J end by 1 base, with 16 bases between. In germline, CDR1 is MDHEN, CDR2 SYDVKM. The CDR3 sequence is 17 residues long. The CDR3, as DNA: TGTGCCAGCAGTTTATTCCAGGGCGTACTGTCGAACACTGAAGCTTTCTTT. Translated: CASSLFQGVLSNTEAFF.

The chain combines TRBV9 with TRBJ2-1, with D perhaps TRBD2 (5 bases). Germline CDR1 SGDLS, CDR2 YYNGEE. V was cut by 4 bases and J by 3 bases, with 17 bases left in between. This CDR3 comprises 16 residues. Here the CDR3 reads CASSSDQARDYNEQFF. In nucleotides, the CDR3 is TGTGCCAGCAGCTCCGATCAAGCCCGGGACTACAATGAGCAGTTCTTC.

V usage is TRBV6-5 and J usage is TRBJ1-4; possibly TRBD1 for D (5 bases). Germline V gives CDR1 MNHEY, CDR2 SVGAGI. CDR3 size: 16 residues. Trimming cost V 4 bases and J 7 bases, with 19 bases left between them. CDR3 nucleotide sequence: TGTGCCAGCAGTTTTTCTCCTGGGGGTTCGGGTGAAAAACTGTTTTTT. Translation: CASSFSPGGSGEKLFF.

This clone was detected once. This rearrangement joins TRBV29-1 to TRBJ1-1, with D perhaps matching TRBD1 (6 bases). In germline, CDR1 is SQVTM, CDR2 ANQGSEA. The germline V and J ends were trimmed by 4 bases and 1 base, with 10 bases remaining between them. The CDR3 covers 13 residues. The CDR3 sequence is CSVGATGNTEAFF. The CDR3 DNA reads as TGCAGCGTTGGAGCGACAGGGAACACTGAAGCTTTCTTT.

This clone was seen only once. The chain is built from TRBV2 and TRBJ1-3; 9 nucleotides match TRBD1. Per the germline V gene, CDR1 is SNHLY and CDR2 is FYNNEI. Trimming at V came to 9 bases and at J to 4 bases, leaving 4 bases not matched to a gene. This CDR3 is 13 amino acids long. The CDR3 DNA reads TGTGCCAGGGCCGGACAGGGGGGAAACACCATATATTTT. Translated: CARAGQGGNTIYF.

The chain is built from TRBV6-1 and TRBJ1-2; tentatively, D is TRBD1 (5 bases). The V end lost 4 bases, the J end lost 4 bases, and 16 bases lay between the germline ends. CDR3 size: 15 residues. Germline V gene sequence: CDR1 MNHNS, CDR2 SASEGT. The CDR3 loop reads CASSGIQGEGYGYTF. In DNA, the CDR3 is TGTGCCAGCAGTGGTATCCAGGGAGAGGGCTATGGCTACACCTTC.

The CDR3 is CAILPAEGAGGYTF. Written as DNA, the CDR3 is TGTGCCATACTGCCGGCGGAGGGGGCAGGGGGCTACACCTTC. This chain connects TRBV10-3 to TRBJ1-2, with 7 bases lining up with TRBD1. J lost 8 bases, V lost 9 bases, and 15 bases had no gene match. The germline CDR1 and CDR2 sequences are ENHRY and SYGVKD. The CDR3 totals 14 residues.

The chain links TRBV5-4 to TRBJ1-1; D not resolved. Trimming removed 2 bases at V and 5 bases at J, with 10 bases between. There are 13 residues in the CDR3. The germline CDR1 and CDR2 sequences are SGHNT and YYREEE (reference sequence). The CDR3 region is CASSFEVGTEAFF. CDR3 DNA sequence: TGTGCCAGCAGCTTTGAGGTCGGGACTGAAGCTTTCTTT. The full variable domain, with the rest looked up from reference TRBV5-4 and TRBJ1-1, is ETGVTQSPTHLIKTRGQQVTLRCSSQSGHNTVSWYQQALGQGPQFIFQYYREEENGRGNFPPRFSGLQFPNYSSELNVNALELDDSALYLCASSFEVGTEAFFGQGTRLTVV.

The chain combines TRBV7-6 with TRBJ2-7; D not certain. With 5 bases removed from V and 1 base from J, the gap between germline ends came to 15 bases. Germline-derived CDR1 and CDR2 are SGHVS and FNYEAQ. The CDR3 is 15 residues long. The CDR3 nucleotides are TGTGCCAGCAGCCGCCGGTCAGATGGATCCTACGAGCAGTACTTC. This codes for CASSRRSDGSYEQYF. Complete variable domain (other parts from reference TRBV7-6 and TRBJ2-7): GAGVSQSPRYKVTKRGQDVALRCDPISGHVSLYWYRQALGQGPEFLTYFNYEAQQDKSGLPNDRFSAERPEGSISTLTIQRTEQRDSAMYRCASSRRSDGSYEQYFGPGTRLTVT.

The V call is TRBV9, the J call TRBJ2-6; perhaps D is TRBD1 or TRBD2 (6 bases each). V shed 0 bases and J shed 2 bases, with 15 bases lying between them. The CDR3 runs to 18 residues. Germline-derived CDR1 and CDR2 are SGDLS and YYNGEE. CDR3 region: CASSVAKEGGAGANVLTF. Here the CDR3 DNA reads TGTGCCAGCAGCGTAGCCAAAGAGGGGGGCGCTGGGGCCAACGTCCTGACTTTC.

The rearrangement links TRBV19 to TRBJ2-7, with D possibly being TRBD1 or TRBD2 (5 bases each). Germline CDR1 LNHDA, CDR2 SQIVND (reference sequence). With 2 bases removed from V and 0 bases from J, the gap between germline ends came to 14 bases. The CDR3 consists of 16 residues. In nucleotides, the CDR3 is TGTGCCAGTAGTATATCGCCGGGACGGAGCTCCTACGAGCAGTACTTC. Amino acids: CASSISPGRSSYEQYF.

The V call is TRBV2, the J call TRBJ2-3; tentative D call: TRBD2 (6 bases). Germline V gene data show CDR1 as SNHLY and CDR2 as FYNNEI. The CDR3 has 16 amino acids. Trimming cost V 8 bases and J 2 bases, with 20 bases left between them. The CDR3 reads CASSLPPGLFTDTQYF. As DNA, the CDR3 is TGTGCCAGCTCCCTACCCCCGGGACTTTTCACAGATACGCAGTATTTT. The whole variable domain, filled in from reference TRBV2 and TRBJ2-3, reads EPEVTQTPSHQVTQMGQEVILRCVPISNHLYFYWYRQILGQKVEFLVSFYNNEISEKSEIFDDQFSVERPDGSNFTLKIRSTKLEDSAMYFCASSLPPGLFTDTQYFGPGTRLTVL.

This clone was counted only a few times. The CDR3 region has the DNA TGTGCCAGCAGTGCTGGACTAGCGGACTACAATGAGCAGTTCTTC. Protein: CASSAGLADYNEQFF. The chain uses TRBV6-4 and TRBJ2-1, with 10 nucleotides matching TRBD2. The junction had 3 bases not matched to a gene; V was cut back by 4 bases and J by 3 bases. Germline V gives CDR1 MRHNA, CDR2 SNTAGT. CDR3 size: 15 residues.

The chain employs TRBV6-6 and TRBJ1-5; no clear D. Per the germline V gene, CDR1 is MNHNY and CDR2 is SVGAGI (reference sequence). CDR3 size: 13 residues. Trimming took 7 bases from V and 0 from J, leaving 7 bases between them. This CDR3 reads CASKNLSNQPQHF. The CDR3 coding sequence is TGTGCCAGCAAGAATCTTAGCAATCAGCCCCAGCATTTT.

This clone came up a few times. The chain combines TRBV2 with TRBJ1-2, with unresolved D. Germline V gives CDR1 SNHLY, CDR2 FYNNEI. Deletions cut 7 bases from V and 8 bases from J, with 17 bases between. CDR3 size: 13 residues. CDR3 DNA: TGTGCCAGCACTCCGACAAGACCTAAGGGCTACACCTTC. This encodes CASTPTRPKGYTF.

This clone was counted only a few times. V usage is TRBV6-1 and J usage is TRBJ2-2; D is unresolved. The germline V gene has CDR1 MNHNS and CDR2 SASEGT. Trimming stripped 2 bases from V and 7 bases from J, with 8 bases between. The CDR3 is 13 residues long. The CDR3 protein is CASSELPSGELFF. The CDR3 nucleotides read TGTGCCAGCAGTGAATTGCCGAGCGGGGAGCTGTTTTTT.

V gene TRBV19 combines with J gene TRBJ2-7, with a weak D call TRBD2 (6 bases). The CDR3 is made up of 14 amino acids. Trimming took 3 bases from V and 1 from J, leaving 10 bases between them. Germline CDR1 and CDR2: LNHDA and SQIVND (reference sequence). The DNA for the CDR3 is TGTGCCAGTAGTATGCGGGGTGATTCCTACGAGCAGTACTTC. Residues: CASSMRGDSYEQYF.